These 28 T cell receptor beta chains were sequenced from one sample in a study of T-cell memory formation after mild COVID-19. TCRdb itself ran the 5' RACE reads through MiXCR, one entry per CDR3 protein. The data contain 250,000 to 400,000 distinct CDR3 sequences, 13% to 15% of them singletons. Sequencing was carried out using PBMCs or a T cell subset sorted from them (not recorded which). These receptors came from a young man who had mild COVID-19 (a few samples of this study predate the infection). Cell type and time point are not known.

The chain links TRBV5-1 to TRBJ2-5, with D possibly TRBD2 on 7 matching bases. The CDR3 loop spans 15 amino acids. V lost 6 bases, J lost 4 bases, and 19 bases lay in between. Germline V gene lookup returns CDR1 SGHRS and CDR2 YFSETQ. CDR3 loop: CASTRGGRDGETQYF. The CDR3 DNA reads as TGCGCCAGCACGAGGGGGGGCAGGGATGGAGAGACCCAGTACTTC.

This clonotype has a count of ten or more. The J gene is TRBJ1-2, the V gene TRBV6-6, with D unresolved. The CDR3 consists of 11 residues. V was shortened by 8 bases and J by 2 bases, with 6 bases between the two germline ends. CDR1 is MNHNY, CDR2 SVGAGI, per germline (reference sequence). In DNA, the CDR3 is TGTGCCAGCGAACTAAACTATGGCTACACCTTC. It codes for CASELNYGYTF.

The DNA for the CDR3 is TGTGCCAGTTCCAAGGCCAGCGACTACGAGCAGTACGTC. Translated: CASSKASDYEQYV. The chain uses TRBV7-2 and TRBJ2-7; D remains unclear. This CDR3 is 13 amino acids long. The germline V gene has CDR1 SGHTA and CDR2 FQGNSA. V was pared by 9 bases and J by 3 bases, with 15 bases between.

This chain links TRBV7-2 with TRBJ2-4; D is possibly TRBD1 or TRBD2 (5 bases each). The CDR3 is made up of 14 amino acids. Trimming cost V 4 bases and J 7 bases, with 14 bases left between them. Germline V lookup: CDR1 SGHTA, CDR2 FQGNSA. The CDR3 DNA sequence: TGTGCCAGCAGCTCGGTCCCTGAGGGGAACATTCAGTACTTC. Translation gives CASSSVPEGNIQYF.

In the case of this clonotype: An end of the junction differs from the germline gene, which may be a read error. The J gene is TRBJ2-1, the V gene TRBV7-7; D gene unclear. Germline CDR1 reads SSHAT; CDR2 reads FNYEAQ (reference sequence). The CDR3 is made up of 13 amino acids. The CDR3 coding sequence is TGTGCTAGCAGCTTAGCCGTGGGGAATGAGCAGTTCTTC. Translated, it gives CASSLAVGNEQFF.

This clonotype was found a few times. The chain employs TRBV11-3 and TRBJ2-3; 7 bases line up with TRBD1. Germline CDR1 is SGHNT and CDR2 is YENEEA. The CDR3 covers 14 residues. The trim removed 1 base at V and 11 bases at J, leaving 9 bases unmatched. CDR3 in DNA: TGTGCCAGCAGCTTAGGCAGGGGGAACGCCCGGCAGTATTTT. Translating it yields CASSLGRGNARQYF.

This clonotype has only a few counts. The chain combines TRBV12-3 or TRBV12-4 with TRBJ1-2; a weak D match, TRBD1 (5 bases). Trimming removed 5 bases at V and 1 base at J, with 14 bases between. CDR3 size: 15 residues. DNA of the CDR3: TGTGCCAGCAGTCCTACGGTCAGGGTTAACTATGGCTACACCTTC. Amino acids: CASSPTVRVNYGYTF.

Only a few counts were recorded for this clonotype. The V call is TRBV5-4, the J call TRBJ1-3, with no clear D. The germline V and J ends were trimmed by 4 bases and 11 bases, with 10 bases remaining between them. CDR1 SGHNT and CDR2 YYREEE come from the germline V gene (reference sequence). CDR3 length equals 11 residues. Here the CDR3 DNA reads TGTGCCAGCAGCCGACGCATTCCCATATATTTT. Its protein is CASSRRIPIYF.

In this sample, this clonotype turned up a few times. The chain combines TRBV6-5 with TRBJ2-5, with 9 nucleotides matching TRBD2. Trimming cost V 5 bases and J 6 bases; bases outside gene matches: 7. CDR1 is MNHEY and CDR2 is SVGAGI in the germline V gene. CDR3 length: 14 residues. The CDR3 loop reads CASSPSGGWKTQYF. The CDR3 bases are TGTGCCAGCAGTCCCAGCGGGGGGTGGAAGACCCAGTACTTC.

In this sample, this clonotype turned up a few times. This chain uses TRBV12-5 with TRBJ2-6; no firm D call. The CDR3 is 15 amino acids. Germline V gives CDR1 LGHNT, CDR2 FRNRAP. In DNA form, the CDR3 reads TGTGCCACGGCCGGTGGCAGCTCTGGGGCCAACGTCCTGACTTTC. This codes for CATAGGSSGANVLTF.

This clonotype was detected many times. This rearrangement joins TRBV7-2 to TRBJ1-5; D ambiguous. The CDR3 consists of 13 residues. In germline, CDR1 is SGHTA, CDR2 FQGNSA. Trimming removed 5 bases from V and 5 bases from J, with 10 bases in between. CDR3 in DNA: TGTGCCAGCAGCACCCGGGATTATCAGCCCCAGCATTTT. As protein: CASSTRDYQPQHF.

The chain joins TRBV12-3 or TRBV12-4 to TRBJ1-2, with D hard to call. Trimming took 1 base from V and 5 from J, leaving 8 bases between them. CDR3 length: 13 amino acids. The CDR3 nucleotides are TGTGCCAGCAGTTTAGGCCAGATTTATGGCTACACCTTC. It translates to CASSLGQIYGYTF.

This clonotype appeared a few times. The J gene is TRBJ1-2, the V gene TRBV20-1; D gene ambiguous. The CDR3 is 13 amino acids. V was pared by 2 bases and J by 3 bases, with 10 bases between. Germline values: CDR1 DFQATT, CDR2 SNEGSKA (reference sequence). CDR3 region: CSARKEVDYGYTF. The CDR3, as DNA: TGCAGTGCTAGAAAGGAGGTCGACTATGGCTACACCTTC.

This clonotype was observed a few times. This sequence joins TRBV12-3 or TRBV12-4 and TRBJ2-1; unclear D gene. Trimming took off 6 bases at V and 9 bases at J, with 12 bases between the two ends. This CDR3 is built from 12 residues. CDR3 sequence: CASRSFLSEQFF. The CDR3 DNA sequence: TGTGCCAGCAGATCGTTCCTGAGTGAGCAGTTCTTC.

The V call is TRBV12-3 or TRBV12-4, the J call TRBJ1-1; the D gene is possibly TRBD1 (5 bases). The CDR3 consists of 14 residues. Trimming left V 5 bases short and J 0 bases short, with 10 bases between. DNA for the CDR3: TGTGCCAGCAGTCGACAGATAATGAACACTGAAGCTTTCTTT. It yields the protein CASSRQIMNTEAFF.

This sequence joins TRBV7-9 and TRBJ1-4; possible D gene TRBD1, 6 bases. Germline CDR1 is SEHNR and CDR2 is FQNEAQ (reference sequence). The CDR3 runs 16 residues. The germline V and J ends were trimmed by 4 bases and 7 bases, with 19 bases remaining between them. CDR3 nucleotides: TGTGCCAGCAGCTCCGCGACTGGGGGAGGGGGTGAAAAACTGTTTTTT. Translating it yields CASSSATGGGGEKLFF.

V is TRBV6-5 and J is TRBJ2-3; 8 bases align to TRBD2. With 5 bases clipped from V and 5 bases from J, the junction kept 12 bases outside the gene matches. Germline V gives CDR1 MNHEY, CDR2 SVGAGI. CDR3 size: 16 residues. The CDR3 DNA follows: TGTGCCAGCAGTCGGAATTTGCGGGGGGCGGAAGATACGCAGTATTTT. Its translation: CASSRNLRGAEDTQYF.

This clonotype was seen a handful of times. The chain joins TRBV6-6 to TRBJ1-1; D may be TRBD1 (6 bases). CDR3 length equals 13 residues. The V end lost 5 bases, the J end lost 4 bases, and 11 bases lay between the germline ends. Germline lookup yields CDR1 MNHNY and CDR2 SVGAGI (reference sequence). The CDR3 spells CASSVVGATEAFF. The CDR3 DNA reads TGTGCCAGCAGTGTCGTGGGGGCCACTGAAGCTTTCTTT.

This clonotype was found a few times. The V call is TRBV5-1, the J call TRBJ1-5, with D possibly being TRBD1 (6 bases). Germline loops: CDR1 SGHRS, CDR2 YFSETQ. Trimming took 3 bases from V and 5 from J, leaving 18 bases between them. CDR3 size: 16 residues. In nucleotides, the CDR3 is TGCGCCAGCAGCTGGGGGAACAGGGATGGTGATCAGCCCCAGCATTTT. Residues: CASSWGNRDGDQPQHF.

This chain connects TRBV6-6 to TRBJ2-3, with TRBD2 matching over 9 bases. V was pared by 2 bases and J by 4 bases, with 4 bases of the junction left unmatched. The CDR3 spans 15 residues. Germline V gene sequence: CDR1 MNHNY, CDR2 SVGAGI (reference sequence). CDR3 in DNA: TGTGCCAGCAGTTACCTCGGCGGGGGGGCAGATACGCAGTATTTT. Its protein product is CASSYLGGGADTQYF.

V gene TRBV5-1 combines with J gene TRBJ1-1, with TRBD1 matching over 9 bases. After removal of 4 bases from V and 2 bases from J, the junction contained 6 bases not matched to a gene. The CDR3 is made up of 15 amino acids. The V gene's germline CDR1 is SGHRS and CDR2 YFSETQ. This CDR3 is CASSPSDRGNTEAFF. In DNA form, the CDR3 reads TGCGCCAGCAGCCCGTCGGACAGGGGTAACACTGAAGCTTTCTTT.

J is TRBJ2-1 and V is TRBV12-3 or TRBV12-4, with TRBD2 matching over 7 bases. This CDR3 is 14 amino acids long. Trimming at V came to 3 bases and at J to 6 bases, leaving 5 bases not matched to a gene. The DNA for the CDR3 is TGTGCCAGCAGTTTTGGCGGGGGTTTCAATGAGCAGTTCTTC. Amino acid sequence: CASSFGGGFNEQFF.

This clonotype has a handful of counts. The gene calls are TRBV7-2 and TRBJ2-6; either TRBD1 or TRBD2 may fit D (5 bases each). Deletions cut 5 bases from V and 4 bases from J, with 15 bases between. The germline CDR1 and CDR2 sequences are SGHTA and FQGNSA. CDR3 length: 16 amino acids. CDR3 protein: CASSLLPRDGANVLTF. The CDR3 nucleotides read TGTGCCAGCAGCCTTTTGCCCCGGGACGGGGCCAACGTCCTGACTTTC.

The CDR3 loop reads CSANLGTARKDTQYF. Here the CDR3 DNA reads TGCAGTGCCAACCTCGGGACAGCACGCAAAGATACGCAGTATTTT. The chain has TRBV20-1 and TRBJ2-3, with 7 bases lining up with TRBD1. This CDR3 spans 15 amino acids. J was trimmed by 5 bases and V by 6 bases; bases with no gene match: 14. Germline V lookup: CDR1 DFQATT, CDR2 SNEGSKA (reference sequence).

The chain couples TRBV12-3 or TRBV12-4 to TRBJ1-1; D is uncertain. V was trimmed by 7 bases and J by 4 bases, leaving 16 bases between them. The CDR3 consists of 14 residues. The CDR3 region is CASTPGGSVTEAFF. The CDR3 DNA is TGTGCCAGCACCCCAGGAGGATCGGTCACTGAAGCTTTCTTT.

This clonotype appeared a few times. This chain connects TRBV18 to TRBJ1-6; 12 bases match TRBD1. The CDR3 totals 18 residues. Looked up from germline, CDR1 is KGHSH and CDR2 is LQKENI. V lost 5 bases to trimming and J lost 6 bases; unmatched junction nucleotides: 11. This CDR3 is CASSSSGTGGAGNSPLHF. The CDR3 bases are TGTGCCAGCTCATCATCCGGGACAGGGGGCGCGGGTAATTCACCCCTCCACTTT.

This clonotype was detected a few times. The chain combines TRBV29-1 with TRBJ1-5, with D unclear. The CDR3 spans 13 residues. The germline gives CDR1 SQVTM, CDR2 ANQGSEA. V was pared by 4 bases and J by 6 bases, with 13 bases between. CDR3 residues: CSVVGQQGQPQHF. CDR3 DNA sequence: TGCAGCGTTGTTGGCCAGCAAGGTCAGCCCCAGCATTTT.

This clonotype was seen repeatedly, ten times or more. The chain combines TRBV5-1 with TRBJ2-5; 8 bases map to TRBD1. J was trimmed by 3 bases and V by 0 bases; bases with no gene match: 1. This CDR3 comprises 14 residues. The germline CDR1 and CDR2 sequences are SGHRS and YFSETQ. The CDR3 DNA is TGCGCCAGCAGCTTGGCAGGGGGCAAAGAGACCCAGTACTTC. It codes for CASSLAGGKETQYF.